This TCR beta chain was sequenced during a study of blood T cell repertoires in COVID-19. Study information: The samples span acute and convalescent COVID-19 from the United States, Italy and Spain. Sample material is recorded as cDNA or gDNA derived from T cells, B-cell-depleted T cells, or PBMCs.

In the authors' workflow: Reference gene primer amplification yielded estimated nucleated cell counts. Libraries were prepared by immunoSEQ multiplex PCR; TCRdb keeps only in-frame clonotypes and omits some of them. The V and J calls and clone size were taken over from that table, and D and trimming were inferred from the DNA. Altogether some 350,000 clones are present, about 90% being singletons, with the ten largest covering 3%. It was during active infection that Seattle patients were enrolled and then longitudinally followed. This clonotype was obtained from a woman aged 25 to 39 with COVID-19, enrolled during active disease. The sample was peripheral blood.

The CDR3 sequence: CASSRTGQYNEQFF. The CDR3 DNA follows: TGTGCCAGCAGCCGAACGGGACAGTACAATGAGCAGTTCTTC. The chain links TRBV14 to TRBJ2-1; 7 positions match TRBD1. The CDR3 is 14 residues long. J lost 4 bases, V lost 4 bases, and 4 bases had no gene match. The germline CDR1 and CDR2 sequences are SGHDN and FVKESK.